This TCR beta chain was obtained from a study of shared clonotypes between healthy human individuals. The wider study: Three plates each covered CD4 naive and memory; CD8 naive two, CD8 memory one. Study observations and caveats: A reduction in generation probabilities was seen for non-shared clonotypes relative to those shared by all four donors.

In replicate PCRs of sorted subsets, 150 to 200 ng DNA, tens of thousands of T cell genomes, was used. Assay used: immunoSEQ multiplex PCR; TCRdb lists only in-frame clones, some missing. The sample has over a million clones; roughly 96% are singletons. Note on this clone: The antigen is unknown.

V gave up 7 bases and J gave up 5 bases; unmatched junction bases: 10. Germline V gives CDR1 SEHNR, CDR2 FQNEAQ (reference sequence). The CDR3 totals 14 residues. Sequencing was carried out using naive CD4+ T cells sorted from blood. Documented subset: CD45RA+ positively selected. V is TRBV7-9 and J is TRBJ2-7; 8 bases fit TRBD2. This TCR came from a young man in good health. The DNA for the CDR3 is TGTGCCAGCATGAAGCGGGAGCTTTCCGACGAGCAGTACTTC. Amino acid sequence: CASMKRELSDEQYF.